Sequencing of this TCR beta chain was carried out in a study of OX40 agonist ivuxolimab in advanced cancers. Using immunoSEQ multiplex PCR, the repertoire was profiled, and TCRdb retains in-frame clones only, with some absent. This table has 100,000 or so clones, over 75% appearing once. In its sample, this clone was seen once. The antigen remains unidentified. Whole-study results and caveats: The study observed clonal expansion of CD4+ and CD8+ blood T cells by week 6 at 0.1 to 3.0 mg/kg.

The CDR3 is made up of 11 amino acids. The germline V gene has CDR1 MNHEY and CDR2 SMNVEV (reference sequence). Trimming took off 10 bases at V and 6 bases at J, with 13 bases between the two ends. The sample here was CD4+ or CD8+ T cells sorted from blood, taken in a trial of the OX40 agonist ivuxolimab. The chain uses TRBV27 and TRBJ2-7, with unresolved D. The TCR sequence derives from an adult with an advanced solid tumor such as melanoma, head and neck, liver or kidney cancer. The chain's CDR3 is CATLPPSEQYF. The CDR3 DNA follows: TGTGCCACCCTACCCCCGAGCGAGCAGTACTTC.